These 28 T cell receptor beta chains originate from one sample sequenced in a study of cytomegalovirus exposure and HLA in healthy donors. The PCR used 60 Vbeta and 13 Jbeta primers. Profiling relied on immunoSEQ multiplex PCR, and the TCRdb table lists in-frame clones only, not all of them. In the table there are 150,000 or so clones, about 80% of which are singletons. The sequenced material came from PBMCs. The receptors come from a woman aged 40-49 years in good health and CMV-seronegative.

The chain joins TRBV30 to TRBJ1-1, with D possibly TRBD1 on 5 matching bases. V lost 8 bases, J lost 0 bases, and 16 bases lay in between. Germline V gene lookup returns CDR1 GTSNPN and CDR2 SVGIG (reference sequence). There are 14 residues in the CDR3. The CDR3 loop reads CARKGKGMNTEAFF. For the CDR3, the DNA is TGTGCCCGGAAGGGTAAGGGGATGAACACTGAAGCTTTCTTT.

This clone was found once. V usage is TRBV9 and J usage is TRBJ1-2; 7 bases agree with TRBD1. Germline loops: CDR1 SGDLS, CDR2 YYNGEE. The ends lost 3 bases at V and 3 bases at J; junction bases unmatched: 2. The CDR3 totals 13 residues. The DNA for the CDR3 is TGTGCCAGCAGCGGAACAGGGGACTATGGCTACACCTTC. This codes for CASSGTGDYGYTF. Combining the CDR3 with reference TRBV9 and TRBJ1-2 gives the whole variable domain DSGVTQTPKHLITATGQRVTLRCSPRSGDLSVYWYQQSLDQGLQFLIQYYNGEERAKGNILERFSAQQFPDLHSELNLSSLELGDSALYFCASSGTGDYGYTFGSGTRLTVV.

This sequence joins TRBV5-8 and TRBJ2-3; 11 positions match TRBD2. The CDR3 extends over 18 amino acids. V was clipped by 0 bases and J by 0 bases; unmatched bases: 6. Germline V gene sequence: CDR1 SGHTS, CDR2 YDEGEE. DNA for the CDR3: TGTGCCAGCAGCTTGGGGACTAGCGGGCATACTAGCACAGATACGCAGTATTTT. It yields the protein CASSLGTSGHTSTDTQYF.

The V call is TRBV28, the J call TRBJ1-2, with D maybe TRBD1 (5 bases). Trimming removed 2 bases from V and 6 bases from J, with 13 bases in between. CDR1 and CDR2 (germline): MDHEN, SYDVKM. This CDR3 spans 14 amino acids. The CDR3 DNA follows: TGTGCCAGCAGTTTAGGTCGGGGGACTAATGGCTACACCTTC. This gives the protein CASSLGRGTNGYTF.

The gene calls are TRBV28 and TRBJ2-7, with unresolved D. The V and J ends lost 9 bases and 5 bases respectively, with 11 bases between them. Germline-derived CDR1 and CDR2 are MDHEN and SYDVKM. CDR3 length: 11 residues. The CDR3 nucleotides are TGTGCCAGTAGAGTATCGGACGAGCAGTACTTC. This gives the protein CASRVSDEQYF.

This clone has a handful of counts. Other nucleotide sequences from this sample produce the same CDR3. The chain carries TRBV18 and TRBJ1-1; 7 positions match TRBD1. Germline assignment: CDR1 KGHSH and CDR2 LQKENI. V was clipped by 2 bases and J by 1 base; unmatched bases: 1. The CDR3 spans 14 residues. The CDR3 loop is CASSPTGENTEAFF. Written as DNA, the CDR3 is TGTGCCAGCTCACCAACAGGGGAGAACACTGAAGCTTTCTTT.

The CDR3 loop is CASSEFPRGLAKNIQYF. The CDR3 DNA is TGTGCCAGCAGTGAATTCCCCAGGGGGCTGGCCAAAAACATTCAGTACTTC. The rearrangement links TRBV6-1 to TRBJ2-4; 8 bases fit TRBD1. This CDR3 is built from 17 residues. Per the germline V gene, CDR1 is MNHNS and CDR2 is SASEGT. J gave up 1 base and V 2 bases, and 7 bases lay outside the gene matches.

The chain combines TRBV6-5 with TRBJ2-6; D possibly corresponds to TRBD2 (5 bases). Germline CDR1 is MNHEY and CDR2 is SVGAGI. The V end lost 2 bases, the J end lost 1 base, and 9 bases lay between the germline ends. The CDR3 spans 16 residues. The CDR3 DNA sequence: TGTGCCAGCAGTTACGTTCCGGGGTCTGGGGCCAACGTCCTGACTTTC. The encoded protein is CASSYVPGSGANVLTF.

The genes are TRBV2 and TRBJ2-5, with D perhaps matching TRBD2 (5 bases). TRBJ2-7 explains the end of the DNA better; the J call may be wrong. The CDR3 runs 14 residues. Germline V gene sequence: CDR1 SNHLY, CDR2 FYNNEI. This CDR3 reads CASRSGLLSYEQYF. CDR3 nucleotide sequence: TGTGCCAGCAGGTCAGGACTCCTATCCTACGAGCAGTACTTC.

This rearrangement joins TRBV9 to TRBJ2-7; D perhaps matches TRBD1 (5 bases). Trimming took off 0 bases at V and 5 bases at J, with 9 bases between the two ends. The CDR3 has 13 residues. Germline values: CDR1 SGDLS, CDR2 YYNGEE. CDR3 amino acids: CASSVAPRDEQYF. The CDR3 DNA sequence: TGTGCCAGCAGCGTAGCTCCCAGGGACGAGCAGTACTTC.

The chain recombines TRBV2 with TRBJ2-5, with D uncertain. Germline V gene lookup returns CDR1 SNHLY and CDR2 FYNNEI. This CDR3 spans 13 amino acids. Trimming took 11 bases from V and 1 from J, leaving 14 bases between them. The DNA of the CDR3 is TGTGCCTCCTCCGTCTCGGTCCAAGAGACCCAGTACTTC. Its protein product is CASSVSVQETQYF.

This clone appeared a few times. The chain combines TRBV9 with TRBJ1-5; D call uncertain. The V and J ends lost 2 bases and 6 bases respectively, with 9 bases between them. The CDR3 has 13 amino acids. Germline loops: CDR1 SGDLS, CDR2 YYNGEE. CDR3 DNA: TGTGCCAGCAGCGTTGACATTAGTCAGCCCCAGCATTTT. It specifies CASSVDISQPQHF.

The V and J genes are TRBV2 and TRBJ2-3; the D gene is possibly TRBD2 (6 bases). With 7 bases removed from V and 4 bases from J, the gap between germline ends came to 12 bases. Germline V CDR1 and CDR2: SNHLY, FYNNEI. CDR3 length: 13 amino acids. Here the CDR3 DNA reads TGTGCCAGCATGGTACTAGCCTCAGATACGCAGTATTTT. It codes for CASMVLASDTQYF.

The rearrangement joins TRBV5-1 to TRBJ2-1, with unresolved D. CDR1 is SGHRS and CDR2 is YFSETQ in the germline V gene. Trimming cost V 4 bases and J 5 bases, with 13 bases left between them. The CDR3 contains 14 residues. In DNA, the CDR3 is TGCGCCAGCAGCACGGGTGAACCCAACAATGAGCAGTTCTTC. It encodes CASSTGEPNNEQFF.

This clone has only one observation. This chain joins TRBV2 and TRBJ2-2; 8 bases are shared with TRBD1. Trimming at V came to 6 bases and at J to 6 bases, leaving 3 bases not matched to a gene. The germline V gene has CDR1 SNHLY and CDR2 FYNNEI. This CDR3 is built from 13 residues. CDR3 loop: CASRGQGSGELFF. CDR3 sequence (DNA): TGTGCCAGCAGAGGACAGGGTTCCGGGGAGCTGTTTTTT.

This sequence joins TRBV11-3 and TRBJ2-5; D unclear. The CDR3 contains 18 residues. CDR1 is SGHNT and CDR2 is YENEEA in the germline V gene. Trimming took 1 base from V and 4 from J, leaving 22 bases between them. The CDR3 sequence: CASSLGVDAGSRGETQYF. In DNA form, the CDR3 reads TGTGCCAGCAGCTTAGGCGTCGATGCCGGTTCAAGAGGAGAGACCCAGTACTTC.

This clone was detected a few times. The rearrangement joins TRBV5-1 to TRBJ2-3; D unresolved. This CDR3 region has 14 residues. Trimming took 2 bases from V and 2 from J, leaving 9 bases between them. Germline assignment: CDR1 SGHRS and CDR2 YFSETQ. The CDR3 sequence is CASSLLDSTDTQYF. As DNA, the CDR3 is TGCGCCAGCAGCTTACTCGATTCCACAGATACGCAGTATTTT. The full variable domain, its missing parts supplied by reference TRBV5-1 and TRBJ2-3, is KAGVTQTPRYLIKTRGQQVTLSCSPISGHRSVSWYQQTPGQGLQFLFEYFSETQRNKGNFPGRFSGRQFSNSRSEMNVSTLELGDSALYLCASSLLDSTDTQYFGPGTRLTVL.

The chain is built from TRBV7-9 and TRBJ2-1; 7 bases are shared with TRBD2. The V gene's germline CDR1 is SEHNR and CDR2 FQNEAQ (reference sequence). The CDR3 runs 16 residues. Losses at the gene ends were 2 bases for V and 6 bases for J; bases not matched to a gene: 10. The CDR3 bases are TGTGCCAGCAGCTTAAGGGAGGGAGTGGCAGGCAATGAGCAGTTCTTC. This gives the protein CASSLREGVAGNEQFF.

The chain carries TRBV30 and TRBJ2-7, with TRBD1 matching over 9 bases. The V segment lost 2 bases and the J segment 3 bases; nucleotides outside the gene matches: 8. Germline values: CDR1 GTSNPN, CDR2 SVGIG (reference sequence). This CDR3 has 15 amino acids. This chain's CDR3 is CAWSKPGQGHYEQYF. Written as DNA, the CDR3 is TGTGCCTGGAGTAAGCCGGGACAGGGACACTACGAGCAGTACTTC.

The V gene is TRBV5-6, the J gene TRBJ2-7; 8 bases are shared with TRBD1. The germline V gene encodes CDR1 SGHDT and CDR2 YYEEEE. V gave up 4 bases and J gave up 5 bases; unmatched junction bases: 11. The CDR3 is 15 residues long. Here the CDR3 DNA reads TGTGCCAGCAGCCCCGTCGGACAGGGTAACGACGAGCAGTACTTC. Protein product: CASSPVGQGNDEQYF.

V and J are TRBV6-5 and TRBJ2-1; 7 nucleotides match TRBD2. The CDR3 is 13 residues long. The V and J ends lost 10 bases and 5 bases, in that order; junction bases with no gene match: 8. Germline V gives CDR1 MNHEY, CDR2 SVGAGI. This CDR3 reads CATRLAVNNEQFF. For the CDR3, the DNA is TGTGCCACCAGGCTAGCGGTAAACAATGAGCAGTTCTTC.

This clone has a handful of counts. CDR3 DNA: TGTGCCTGGAGTGTACAAGGGGGTGGGGGGGCAGATACGCAGTATTTT. Translating it yields CAWSVQGGGGADTQYF. This chain connects TRBV30 to TRBJ2-3, with D tentatively TRBD2 (7 bases). The CDR3 is 16 residues long. CDR1 and CDR2 (germline): GTSNPN, SVGIG (reference sequence). Deletions cut 0 bases from V and 4 bases from J, with 17 bases between.

V usage is TRBV5-6 and J usage is TRBJ2-7; D is unclear. This CDR3 comprises 13 residues. CDR1 is SGHDT and CDR2 is YYEEEE in the germline V gene. Trimming shortened V by 0 bases and J by 3 bases, and 7 bases separated the two germline ends. The CDR3: CASSLERLYEQYF. The CDR3 DNA reads TGTGCCAGCAGCTTGGAGAGACTCTACGAGCAGTACTTC.

This chain uses TRBV5-6 with TRBJ1-5, with TRBD1 as a possible D gene (6 bases). From germline, CDR1 is SGHDT and CDR2 YYEEEE. The CDR3 spans 15 residues. V dropped 2 bases and J dropped 7 bases, with 16 bases sitting between them. DNA of the CDR3: TGTGCCAGCAGCTTAACAGGGACGAGGGGCCAGCCCCAGCATTTT. This gives the protein CASSLTGTRGQPQHF. Supplemented by reference TRBV5-6 and TRBJ1-5, the full variable domain reads DAGVTQSPTHLIKTRGQQVTLRCSPKSGHDTVSWYQQALGQGPQFIFQYYEEEERQRGNFPDRFSGHQFPNYSSELNVNALLLGDSALYLCASSLTGTRGQPQHFGDGTRLSIL.

The chain recombines TRBV2 with TRBJ1-2, with 7 bases matching TRBD1. V was clipped by 4 bases and J by 2 bases; unmatched bases: 4. The CDR3 extends over 14 amino acids. CDR1 and CDR2 (germline): SNHLY, FYNNEI. CDR3 loop: CASSADRANYGYTF. The CDR3 coding sequence is TGTGCCAGCAGTGCCGACAGGGCCAACTATGGCTACACCTTC.

The chain joins TRBV12-5 to TRBJ2-1; 12 bases are shared with TRBD1. J lost 10 bases, V lost 5 bases, and 15 bases had no gene match. The CDR3 is 17 residues long. The V gene's germline CDR1 is LGHNT and CDR2 FRNRAP. The CDR3 spells CASGLKISGQGAREQFF. The CDR3 DNA reads TGTGCTAGTGGTCTGAAAATTTCGGGACAGGGGGCTCGGGAGCAGTTCTTC. Combining the CDR3 with reference TRBV12-5 and TRBJ2-1 gives the whole variable domain DARVTQTPRHKVTEMGQEVTMRCQPILGHNTVFWYRQTMMQGLELLAYFRNRAPLDDSGMPKDRFSAEMPDATLATLKIQPSEPRDSAVYFCASGLKISGQGAREQFFGPGTRLTVL.

The chain recombines TRBV6-1 with TRBJ1-5; 8 nucleotides line up with TRBD1. V trimming: 6 bases; J trimming: 5 bases; junction bases outside the gene matches: 9. Per germline, CDR1 MNHNS and CDR2 SASEGT. CDR3 length: 15 residues. The CDR3 nucleotides are TGTGCCAGCAGGCCCAGGACAGGGTTTGATCAGCCCCAGCATTTT. Its protein is CASRPRTGFDQPQHF.

As DNA, the CDR3 is TGCAGCGCTCACGGACAGTTCTCTGGAAACACCATATATTTT. Residues: CSAHGQFSGNTIYF. The J gene is TRBJ1-3, the V gene TRBV29-1, with D perhaps matching TRBD1 (6 bases). Trimming stripped 7 bases from V and 0 bases from J, with 13 bases between. CDR3 length: 14 amino acids. The V gene's germline CDR1 is SQVTM and CDR2 ANQGSEA.